This passage covers 23 T cell receptor beta chains from one sample sequenced in a study of CD8 T cells in ankylosing spondylitis. TCRdb reanalysed the 5' RACE reads using MiXCR and keeps one entry per CDR3 protein. Of about 260,000 distinct CDR3 sequences in the sample, around 20% were seen once. Sequenced material: blood, either unsorted or a sorted T cell fraction (not recorded which). The origin of the receptors is a male donor with ankylosing spondylitis or in good health (not recorded which).

This clonotype has ten or more counts. The J gene is TRBJ2-7, the V gene TRBV28; D call uncertain. Per germline, CDR1 MDHEN and CDR2 SYDVKM. The CDR3 runs to 11 residues. Trimming took 5 bases from V and 3 from J, leaving 5 bases between them. The CDR3, as DNA: TGTGCCAGCAGTCGATACTACGAGCAGTACGTC. This sequence encodes CASSRYYEQYV.

This clonotype showed up just a few times. The rearrangement joins TRBV7-3 to TRBJ2-2, with 8 bases identical to TRBD1. Trimming cost V 2 bases and J 6 bases; bases outside gene matches: 5. Germline-derived CDR1 and CDR2 are SGHTA and FQGTGA. CDR3 size: 15 residues. In DNA, the CDR3 is TGTGCCAGCAGCTTACAGGACAGGGATGCCGGGGAGCTGTTTTTT. Translated, it gives CASSLQDRDAGELFF.

There are a few counts of this clonotype. The V and J genes are TRBV20-1 and TRBJ2-3, with D perhaps TRBD2 (5 bases). V gave up 4 bases and J gave up 2 bases, with 10 bases separating them. The germline V gene has CDR1 DFQATT and CDR2 SNEGSKA (reference sequence). The CDR3 spans 13 residues. CDR3: CSAIEGFTDTQYF. The CDR3 bases are TGCAGTGCTATCGAGGGTTTCACAGATACGCAGTATTTT.

J is TRBJ2-5 and V is TRBV5-5; the D gene is possibly TRBD2 (6 bases). CDR3 length: 15 residues. V lost 6 bases to trimming and J lost 4 bases, with 19 bases between them. Germline loops: CDR1 SGHKS, CDR2 YYEKEE (reference sequence). The chain's CDR3 is CASTHLKPGRETQYF. In nucleotides, the CDR3 is TGTGCCAGCACCCATCTAAAGCCCGGGAGAGAGACCCAGTACTTC. Full variable domain (rest looked up from reference TRBV5-5 and TRBJ2-5): DAGVTQSPTHLIKTRGQQVTLRCSPISGHKSVSWYQQVLGQGPQFIFQYYEKEERGRGNFPDRFSARQFPNYSSELNVNALLLGDSALYLCASTHLKPGRETQYFGPGTRLLVL.

On this clonotype: A much more abundant neighbour one base away suggests this may be a read error. J is TRBJ1-1 and V is TRBV5-1; the D gene is possibly TRBD1 (5 bases). Trimming removed 3 bases at V and 1 base at J, with 7 bases between. There are 13 residues in the CDR3. The germline V gene has CDR1 SGHRS and CDR2 YFSETQ. The CDR3 region has the DNA TGCGCCAGCAGCTGGGACGGGAACACTGAAGCTTTCTTT. This sequence encodes CASSWDGNTEAFF.

This clonotype was seen more than once but under ten times. V gene TRBV7-9 combines with J gene TRBJ1-1; D uncertain. Trimming removed 1 base from V and 7 bases from J, with 10 bases in between. The CDR3 runs to 13 residues. CDR1 SEHNR and CDR2 FQNEAQ come from the germline V gene (reference sequence). CDR3 DNA sequence: TGTGCCAGCAGCTTAGAACGAGTGAATGAAGCTTTCTTT. Translated: CASSLERVNEAFF.

This clonotype was recorded at least ten times. The chain is built from TRBV24-1 and TRBJ2-3; D is possibly TRBD1 (5 bases). The CDR3 sequence is 14 residues long. Germline CDR1 reads KGHDR; CDR2 reads SFDVKD. Deletions cut 3 bases from V and 1 base from J, with 7 bases between. CDR3 sequence: CATSDPTGTDTQYF. Written as DNA, the CDR3 is TGTGCCACCAGTGATCCGACAGGCACAGATACGCAGTATTTT.

This rearrangement joins TRBV6-6 to TRBJ2-1; tentative D call: TRBD2 (6 bases). Per germline, CDR1 MNHNY and CDR2 SVGAGI (reference sequence). V gave up 8 bases and J gave up 7 bases, with 12 bases separating them. This CDR3 has 12 amino acids. CDR3 nucleotides: TGTGCCAGCGGGCTAGCGTCTAATGAGCAGTTCTTC. The encoded protein is CASGLASNEQFF.

Regarding this clonotype: Germline is not matched at one junction end, which may reflect a read error. CDR3 in amino acids: CTSSFGNLISGNTIYF. In DNA, the CDR3 is TGTACCAGCAGTTTCGGGAACCTAATCTCTGGAAACACCATATATTTT. The chain is built from TRBV12-3 or TRBV12-4 and TRBJ1-3; D gene uncertain. The CDR3 is 16 residues long.

The rearrangement links TRBV4-1 to TRBJ2-5; 10 nucleotides line up with TRBD2. The V and J ends lost 1 base and 3 bases, in that order; junction bases with no gene match: 2. Germline-derived CDR1 and CDR2 are MGHRA and YSYEKL. The CDR3 length is 15 residues. This CDR3 is CASSQGTSGKETQYF. CDR3 in DNA: TGCGCCAGCAGCCAAGGGACTAGCGGAAAAGAGACCCAGTACTTC.

This clonotype was detected only a few times. The chain links TRBV12-3 or TRBV12-4 to TRBJ1-6, with 8 bases fitting TRBD1. V shed 6 bases, J shed 0 bases, and the junction held 7 bases outside the gene matches. The CDR3 is made up of 17 amino acids. CDR3 sequence reads: CASRRTGMSSYNSPLHF. The CDR3 bases are TGTGCCAGCAGAAGGACAGGGATGAGCTCCTATAATTCACCCCTCCACTTT.

In its sample, this clonotype was seen many times. The chain recombines TRBV10-3 with TRBJ1-5; D unclear. V gave up 2 bases and J gave up 7 bases, with 9 bases separating them. Germline V gene lookup returns CDR1 ENHRY and CDR2 SYGVKD. The CDR3 sequence is 13 residues long. CDR3 in DNA: TGTGCCATCAGTGAGACCGGGGTGCAGCCCCAGCATTTT. As protein: CAISETGVQPQHF.

The table lists this clonotype with a few counts. The chain links TRBV11-2 to TRBJ2-6; D ambiguous. V lost 2 bases and J lost 2, with 7 bases in between. This CDR3 has 15 residues. Germline V CDR1 and CDR2: SGHAT, FQNNGV. For the CDR3, the DNA is TGTGCCAGCAGCTTACTCCACGCTGGGGCCAACGTCCTGACTTTC. Translating gives CASSLLHAGANVLTF. The whole variable domain, remainder taken from reference TRBV11-2 and TRBJ2-6, is EAGVAQSPRYKIIEKRQSVAFWCNPISGHATLYWYQQILGQGPKLLIQFQNNGVVDDSQLPKDRFSAERLKGVDSTLKIQPAKLEDSAVYLCASSLLHAGANVLTFGAGSRLTVL.

The chain uses TRBV9 and TRBJ1-2, with D possibly being TRBD1 (6 bases). The CDR3 is 13 amino acids. Trimming left V 3 bases short and J 4 bases short, with 10 bases between. In germline, CDR1 is SGDLS, CDR2 YYNGEE. This chain's CDR3 is CASSATGVYGYTF. The CDR3 DNA reads TGTGCCAGCAGCGCGACAGGCGTCTATGGCTACACCTTC.

In this sample, this clonotype turned up a few times. The V gene is TRBV7-6, the J gene TRBJ2-3, with D possibly matching TRBD2 (7 bases). Germline V gives CDR1 SGHVS, CDR2 FNYEAQ. Trimming stripped 5 bases from V and 7 bases from J, with 16 bases between. The CDR3 sequence is 14 residues long. This CDR3 reads CASSQQGLPHTQYF. The CDR3 DNA is TGTGCCAGCAGCCAACAGGGACTACCGCATACGCAGTATTTT.

The chain is built from TRBV28 and TRBJ1-4, with 9 bases aligning to TRBD1. This CDR3 is 14 amino acids long. CDR1 is MDHEN, CDR2 SYDVKM, per germline. V lost 6 bases, J lost 3 bases, and 2 bases stayed unmatched. The CDR3, as DNA: TGTGCCAGCAGAGGACAGGGGCCTAATGAAAAACTGTTTTTT. It specifies CASRGQGPNEKLFF.

This chain connects TRBV3-1 to TRBJ2-5, with 8 bases that match TRBD2. V lost 0 bases to trimming and J lost 2 bases; unmatched junction nucleotides: 5. Germline loops: CDR1 LGHDT, CDR2 YNNKEL (reference sequence). This CDR3 is 16 amino acids long. CDR3 nucleotides: TGTGCCAGCAGCCAAGATCGCACTAGCGGACAAGAGACCCAGTACTTC. It is translated as CASSQDRTSGQETQYF.

This chain uses TRBV27 with TRBJ2-1; D not resolved. The ends were cut back, 6 bases at V and 8 bases at J, with 11 bases in the middle. Germline lookup yields CDR1 MNHEY and CDR2 SMNVEV (reference sequence). The CDR3 covers 12 residues. CDR3 sequence reads: CASSSTAHEQFF. CDR3 bases: TGTGCCAGCAGCTCGACTGCCCATGAGCAGTTCTTC.

This clonotype has only a few counts. The rearrangement joins TRBV5-1 to TRBJ1-5; D gene uncertain. This CDR3 is built from 15 residues. The germline CDR1 and CDR2 sequences are SGHRS and YFSETQ. The ends were cut back, 3 bases at V and 7 bases at J, with 17 bases in the middle. CDR3 sequence: CASSSYPDPLQPQHF. The CDR3 coding sequence is TGCGCCAGCAGCTCGTACCCGGACCCTCTCCAGCCCCAGCATTTT.

A remark on this clonotype: A much larger clone is a single base away; this may be a read error. The J gene is TRBJ2-2, the V gene TRBV30; 7 bases match TRBD2. The trim removed 3 bases at V and 4 bases at J, leaving 23 bases unmatched. The CDR3 covers 20 residues. Per the germline V gene, CDR1 is GTSNPN and CDR2 is SVGIG (reference sequence). CDR3 loop: CAWSPPVGHTSGTGTGELFF. The CDR3, as DNA: TGTGCCTGGAGCCCCCCGGTCGGTCATACGAGCGGGACGGGCACCGGGGAGCTGTTTTTT.

The chain is built from TRBV5-1 and TRBJ2-1, with 12 positions matching TRBD2. The J segment lost 6 bases and the V segment lost 4 bases, leaving 2 bases of the junction unmatched. The CDR3 is 14 amino acids. Germline V CDR1 and CDR2: SGHRS, YFSETQ. The CDR3: CASSQLAGGNEQFF. CDR3 coding DNA: TGCGCCAGCAGCCAACTAGCGGGGGGCAATGAGCAGTTCTTC.

Regarding this clonotype: One base away lies a much larger clone, so this may be a sequencing read error. J is TRBJ2-5 and V is TRBV29-1; possible D gene TRBD1, 6 bases. Trimming pared 8 bases from V and 5 bases from J, leaving 18 bases between. The CDR3 runs to 13 residues. Per germline, CDR1 SQVTM and CDR2 ANQGSEA. This chain's CDR3 is CSTGQSYWETQYF. For the CDR3, the DNA is TGCAGCACCGGACAGTCTTATTGGGAGACCCAGTACTTC.

This clonotype was picked up a small number of times. The chain carries TRBV9 and TRBJ2-1; 8 nucleotides agree with TRBD1. Trimming removed 4 bases from V and 9 bases from J; junction bases left unmatched: 9. The germline CDR1 and CDR2 sequences are SGDLS and YYNGEE. The CDR3 covers 14 residues. CDR3 DNA: TGTGCCAGCAGCACACGACAGGGGAGGAGTGAGCAGTTCTTC. Protein product: CASSTRQGRSEQFF. Supplemented by reference TRBV9 and TRBJ2-1, the full variable domain reads DSGVTQTPKHLITATGQRVTLRCSPRSGDLSVYWYQQSLDQGLQFLIQYYNGEERAKGNILERFSAQQFPDLHSELNLSSLELGDSALYFCASSTRQGRSEQFFGPGTRLTVL.